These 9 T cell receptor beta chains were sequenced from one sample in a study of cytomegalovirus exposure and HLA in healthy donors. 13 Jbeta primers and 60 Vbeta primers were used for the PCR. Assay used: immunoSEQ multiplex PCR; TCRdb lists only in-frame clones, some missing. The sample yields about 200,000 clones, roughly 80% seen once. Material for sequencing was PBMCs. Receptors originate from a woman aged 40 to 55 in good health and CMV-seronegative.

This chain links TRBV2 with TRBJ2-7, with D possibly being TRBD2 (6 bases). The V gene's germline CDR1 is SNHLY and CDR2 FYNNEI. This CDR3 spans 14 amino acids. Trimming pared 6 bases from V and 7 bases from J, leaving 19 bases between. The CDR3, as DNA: TGTGCCAGCAGCCCCCGCGGGACCGCGATTGAGCAGTACTTC. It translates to CASSPRGTAIEQYF.

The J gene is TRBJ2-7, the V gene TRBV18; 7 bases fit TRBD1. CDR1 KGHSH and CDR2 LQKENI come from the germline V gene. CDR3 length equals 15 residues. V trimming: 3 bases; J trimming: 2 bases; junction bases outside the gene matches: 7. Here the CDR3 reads CASSPLRDRPYEQYF. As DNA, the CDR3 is TGTGCCAGCTCACCGCTCCGGGACAGACCCTACGAGCAGTACTTC.

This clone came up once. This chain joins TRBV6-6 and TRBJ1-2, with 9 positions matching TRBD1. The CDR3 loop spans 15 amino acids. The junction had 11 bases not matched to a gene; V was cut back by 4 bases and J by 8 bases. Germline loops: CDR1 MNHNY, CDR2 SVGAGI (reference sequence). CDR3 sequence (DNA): TGTGCCAGCAGTTTAACGGGACAGGGAGTGCGGGGCTACACCTTC. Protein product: CASSLTGQGVRGYTF.

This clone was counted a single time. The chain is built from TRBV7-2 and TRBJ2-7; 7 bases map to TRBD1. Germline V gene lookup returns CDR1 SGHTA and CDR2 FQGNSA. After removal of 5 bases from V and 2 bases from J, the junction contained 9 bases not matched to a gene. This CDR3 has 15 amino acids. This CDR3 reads CASSLGTETPYEQYF. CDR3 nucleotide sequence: TGTGCCAGCAGCCTAGGGACAGAGACCCCCTACGAGCAGTACTTC.

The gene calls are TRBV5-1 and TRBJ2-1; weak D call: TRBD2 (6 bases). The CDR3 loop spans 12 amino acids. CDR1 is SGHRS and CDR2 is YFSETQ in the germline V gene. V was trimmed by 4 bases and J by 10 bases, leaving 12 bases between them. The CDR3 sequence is CASSPGLPEQFF. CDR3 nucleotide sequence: TGCGCCAGCAGCCCGGGACTGCCGGAGCAGTTCTTC.

CDR3 sequence reads: CASSQVQGGQYF. CDR3 nucleotides: TGCGCCAGCAGCCAAGTCCAGGGGGGTCAGTACTTC. V is TRBV4-1 and J is TRBJ2-4, with TRBD1 as a possible D gene (7 bases). Trimming cost V 1 base and J 12 bases, with 10 bases left between them. Germline V lookup: CDR1 MGHRA, CDR2 YSYEKL. The length of the CDR3 is 12 residues.

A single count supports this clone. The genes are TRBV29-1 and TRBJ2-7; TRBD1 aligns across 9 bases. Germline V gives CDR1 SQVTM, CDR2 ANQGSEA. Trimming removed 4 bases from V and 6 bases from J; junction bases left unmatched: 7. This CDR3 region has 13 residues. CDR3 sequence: CSVVGQGLGEQYF. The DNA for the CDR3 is TGCAGCGTTGTAGGACAGGGGCTGGGCGAGCAGTACTTC.

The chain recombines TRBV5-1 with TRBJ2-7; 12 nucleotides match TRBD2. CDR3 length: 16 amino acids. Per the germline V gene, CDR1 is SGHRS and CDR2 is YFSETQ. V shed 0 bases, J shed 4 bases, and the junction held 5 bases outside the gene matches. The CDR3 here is CASSLGGLAGRYEQYF. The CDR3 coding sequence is TGCGCCAGCAGCTTGGGCGGACTAGCGGGACGGTACGAGCAGTACTTC.

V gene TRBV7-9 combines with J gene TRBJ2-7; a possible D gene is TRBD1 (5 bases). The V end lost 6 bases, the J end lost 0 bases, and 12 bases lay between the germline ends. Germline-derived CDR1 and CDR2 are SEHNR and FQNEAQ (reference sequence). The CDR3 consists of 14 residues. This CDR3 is CASSGTGSSYEQYF. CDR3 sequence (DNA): TGTGCCAGCAGTGGCACAGGTTCCTCCTACGAGCAGTACTTC.